Listed below are T cell receptor beta chains from one sample, sequenced in a study of T cell responses to AZD1222 COVID-19 vaccine. Clones were read by immunoSEQ multiplex PCR, and TCRdb kept only the in-frame ones, dropping some. The sample gives 150,000 to 200,000 clones, approximately 90% of which show up once; approximately 3% is in the top ten. Sequenced material: peripheral blood, taken on day 0 of AZD1222 vaccination. All receptors derive from an adult in good health. Both conserved end residues are part of each CDR3. The D gene is left open where the match is weak. Size is stated for part of the rows, as once, few or many counts, or as a class when the clone is expanded.

j_call,d_call,v_call,clone_size,cdr3_nt,cdr3_aa
TRBJ1-2,TRBD1,TRBV29-1,NA,TGCAGCGTTCCGGCACAGGGGGTTGATGGCTACACCTTC,CSVPAQGVDGYTF
TRBJ1-1,NA,TRBV18,NA,TGTGCCAGCTCACCGCAGGGTATTGGAAACACTGAAGCTTTCTTT,CASSPQGIGNTEAFF
TRBJ1-6,NA,TRBV3-1/TRBV3-2,NA,TGTGCCAGCAGCCAAGTAGGGGGAGCGGTTTCGGGATATAATTCACCCCTCCACTTT,CASSQVGGAVSGYNSPLHF
TRBJ1-3,NA,TRBV25-1,NA,TGTGCCAGCAGTGAACAGGGAAACCCCTCTGGAAACACCATATATTTT,CASSEQGNPSGNTIYF
TRBJ1-2,NA,TRBV4-3,NA,TGCGCCAGCAGCCAAGAAACAGGGCCGTCGCTCAATGGCTACACCTTC,CASSQETGPSLNGYTF
TRBJ2-7,NA,TRBV19,NA,TGTGCCAGTAGTCCACGGACCAACGAGCAGTACTTC,CASSPRTNEQYF
TRBJ2-3,TRBD2,TRBV7-8,NA,TGTGCCAGCAGCTCAGGACTAGCGGCCCTCACAGATACGCAGTATTTT,CASSSGLAALTDTQYF
TRBJ1-4,NA,TRBV9,NA,TGTGCCAGCAGCGTAGGGGCAGGGGCAACTAATGAAAAACTGTTTTTT,CASSVGAGATNEKLFF
TRBJ2-2,TRBD2,TRBV25-1,NA,TGTGCCAGCAGTTTAGCGGGGGGGAGTACCGGGGAGCTGTTTTTT,CASSLAGGSTGELFF
TRBJ1-2,NA,TRBV15,few,TGTGCCACCAGCAGAGATCTCCCGGGGGCCATTGGCTACACCTTC,CATSRDLPGAIGYTF
TRBJ2-7,NA,TRBV6-5,NA,TGTGCCAGCAGCGGGGACTCCTACGAGCAGTACTTC,CASSGDSYEQYF
TRBJ2-7,TRBD2,TRBV6-5,NA,TGTGCCAGCAGTCAAACCGGGACTAGCCCACGGGGGCAGTACTTC,CASSQTGTSPRGQYF
TRBJ2-5,NA,TRBV5-6,NA,TGTGCCAGCAGCTTGGTTGGAGGGACGGGTTCGAACTTC,CASSLVGGTGSNF
TRBJ2-1,TRBD1,TRBV4-3,NA,TGCGCCAGCAGCCAACCCGGGACAGCTCAGCAGTTCTTC,CASSQPGTAQQFF
TRBJ1-3,NA,TRBV4-1,NA,TGCGCCAGCAGCCAAGGAGGGTCTTACTCTGGAAACACCATATATTTT,CASSQGGSYSGNTIYF
TRBJ2-2,NA,TRBV21-1,NA,TGTGCCAGCAGCCCTCGGACAGGGGGCGACACCGGGGAGCTGTTTTTT,CASSPRTGGDTGELFF
TRBJ2-3,TRBD2,TRBV9,NA,TGTGCCAGCAGTCGAGCGGGGGGACCCCCCACAGATACGCAGTATTTT,CASSRAGGPPTDTQYF
TRBJ1-1,NA,TRBV6-2/TRBV6-3,NA,TGTGCCAGCAGTTACTCCGGGAGCTGGAACACTGAAGCTTTCTTT,CASSYSGSWNTEAFF